This TCR beta chain was sequenced during a study of T cells in Graves' hyperthyroidism and ophthalmopathy. This clonotype was seen at least ten times. Its specificity is not known. Germline-derived CDR1 and CDR2 are SGHTA and FQGNSA. After removal of 1 base from V and 5 bases from J, the junction contained 6 bases not matched to a gene. The length of the CDR3 is 16 residues. Amplification targeted TCR beta CDR3 regions from RNA transcripts. With the HTBI primer set, the TCR CDR3 went through a first round of RT-PCR. TCRdb itself ran the multiplex PCR reads through MiXCR, one entry per CDR3 protein. The data hold more than 500,000 distinct CDR3 sequences, with 11% to 15% observed a single time. Stability of Graves' hyperthyroidism was defined as absent ophthalmopathy progression within 18 months. Study-wide findings and caveats: With a median lead of 6.5 months before onset, the model predicted ophthalmopathy. Blood samples included most of the expanded thyroid clonotypes exceeding 0.001.

The chain links TRBV7-2 to TRBJ2-5; 11 bases are a match to TRBD1. The sequenced sample was blood. This sequence was found in a woman aged 40-49 years with Graves' hyperthyroidism. The CDR3 protein is CASSLDWTGGAETQYF. CDR3 sequence (DNA): TGTGCCAGCAGCTTAGACTGGACAGGGGGCGCGGAGACCCAGTACTTC.